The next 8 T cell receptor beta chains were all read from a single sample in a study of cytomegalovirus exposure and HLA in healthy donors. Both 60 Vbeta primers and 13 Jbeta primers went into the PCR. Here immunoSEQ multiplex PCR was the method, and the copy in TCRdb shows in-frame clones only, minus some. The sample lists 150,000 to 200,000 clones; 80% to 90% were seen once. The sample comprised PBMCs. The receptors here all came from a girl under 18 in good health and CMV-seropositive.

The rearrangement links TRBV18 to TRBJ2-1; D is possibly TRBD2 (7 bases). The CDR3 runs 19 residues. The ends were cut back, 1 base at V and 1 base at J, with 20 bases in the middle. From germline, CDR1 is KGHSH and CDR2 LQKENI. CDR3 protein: CASSPLISGGASSYNEQFF. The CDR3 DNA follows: TGTGCCAGCTCACCACTGATCTCGGGGGGCGCCTCGTCCTACAATGAGCAGTTCTTC. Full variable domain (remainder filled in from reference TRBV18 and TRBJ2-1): NAGVMQNPRHLVRRRGQEARLRCSPMKGHSHVYWYRQLPEEGLKFMVYLQKENIIDESGMPKERFSAEFPKEGPSILRIQQVVRGDSAAYFCASSPLISGGASSYNEQFFGPGTRLTVL.

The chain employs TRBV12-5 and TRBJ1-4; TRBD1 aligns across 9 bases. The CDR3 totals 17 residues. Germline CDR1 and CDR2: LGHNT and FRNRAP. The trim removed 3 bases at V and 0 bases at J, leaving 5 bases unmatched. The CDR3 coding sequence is TGTGCTAGTGGTTTTAGGACAGGGGAAACAACTAATGAAAAACTGTTTTTT. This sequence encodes CASGFRTGETTNEKLFF.

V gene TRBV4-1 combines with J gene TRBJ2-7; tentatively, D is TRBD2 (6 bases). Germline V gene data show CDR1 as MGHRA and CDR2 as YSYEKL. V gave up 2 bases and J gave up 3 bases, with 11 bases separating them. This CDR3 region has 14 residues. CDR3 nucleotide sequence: TGCGCCAGCAGCCAATGGGTGGAGGGCTACGAGCAGTACTTC. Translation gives CASSQWVEGYEQYF.

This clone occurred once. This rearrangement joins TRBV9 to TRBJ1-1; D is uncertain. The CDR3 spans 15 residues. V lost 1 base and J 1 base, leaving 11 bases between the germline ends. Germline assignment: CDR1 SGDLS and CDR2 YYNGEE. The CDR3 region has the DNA TGTGCCAGCAGCGTACTTGCCCAGGCGAACACTGAAGCTTTCTTT. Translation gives CASSVLAQANTEAFF.

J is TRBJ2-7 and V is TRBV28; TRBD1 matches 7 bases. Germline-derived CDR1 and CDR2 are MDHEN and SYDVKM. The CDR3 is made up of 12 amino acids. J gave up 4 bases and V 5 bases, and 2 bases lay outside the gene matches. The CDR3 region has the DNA TGTGCCAGCAGTCTGGGACAGTACGAGCAGTACTTC. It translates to CASSLGQYEQYF.

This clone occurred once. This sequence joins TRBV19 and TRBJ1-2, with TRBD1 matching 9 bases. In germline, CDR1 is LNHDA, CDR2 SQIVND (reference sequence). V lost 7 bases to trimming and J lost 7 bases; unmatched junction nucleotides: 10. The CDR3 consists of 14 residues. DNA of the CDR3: TGTGCCAGTACCCAGTCGGGACAGGGCCGTGGCTACACCTTC. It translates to CASTQSGQGRGYTF.

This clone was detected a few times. CDR3 nucleotides: TGTGCCAGCAGCTTAGGACAGGGGGCGGATGAGCAGTTCTTC. Its translation is CASSLGQGADEQFF. The chain combines TRBV13 with TRBJ2-1, with 9 bases identical to TRBD1. J gave up 8 bases and V 0 bases, and 2 bases lay outside the gene matches. Germline lookup yields CDR1 PRHDT and CDR2 FYEKMQ (reference sequence). The CDR3 spans 14 residues.

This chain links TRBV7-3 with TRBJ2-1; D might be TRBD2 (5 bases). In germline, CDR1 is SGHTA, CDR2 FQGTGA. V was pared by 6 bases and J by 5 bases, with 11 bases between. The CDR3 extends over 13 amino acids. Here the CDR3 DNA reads TGTGCCAGCAGGGGAGTACTTCACAATGAGCAGTTCTTC. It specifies CASRGVLHNEQFF.